The present T cell receptor (beta chain) was sequenced within a study of beta chain features in type 1 diabetes (dated by TCRdb to 2016 to 2019). Notes on the research overall: Mean age, gender distribution, total cell number and subset yield were not different between patients and healthy donors. Across all samples, almost 110 million sorted cells were examined, and cell number per subset correlated strongly with RNA yield. In the study, recently diagnosed type 1 diabetes patients and matched healthy donors were compared on the TCRB repertoires of their sorted circulating CD4+ T cell subsets. Whereas all 28 donors provided naive and central memory subsets, regulatory and stem cell-like memory subsets were isolated from just 8 patients and roughly 8 healthy donors.

From each donor, a single peripheral blood sample of about 100 mL on average was drawn into heparinised tubes. Using a panel that included CD45RO, CCR7, CD25, CD127, CD95 and CD27, naive, central memory, regulatory and stem cell-like memory CD4+ T cells were sorted on a BD FACSAria II. Purity was above 98% for every sorted population. PBMCs were isolated immediately by Lymphoprep density gradient centrifugation and stained directly without culture. Samples were stained and sorted in pairs, with one healthy donor and one patient per experiment, so that batch effects were minimized. There are a few counts of this clone. No antigen is known for it. Per-base qualities were not stored, and no clone one base away is much larger. The CDR3 covers 14 residues, taking in both the cysteine and the phenylalanine. Of the read, only the CDR3 DNA is kept; its 42 bases are in frame from base 1. Per the germline V gene (reference sequence), SGHNT is the CDR1 and YYREEE is the CDR2. Cut back by 0 bases and 4 bases, the V and J ends lie 10 bases apart.

The entire isolated RNA was reverse transcribed using the High Capacity cDNA Reverse Transcription Kit, and thus expressed TCRB transcripts were sequenced. Deep immunoSEQ sequencing was performed on naive, central memory and regulatory T cell samples, with an average of roughly 4 million total reads per sample. Sorted cells were lysed in RLT buffer and RNA was extracted with DNase-treated RNeasy Micro or Mini kits, depending on cell number. Each cell subset was processed on its own to prevent cross-contamination, while patient and healthy donor samples were processed together. The immunoSEQ multiplex PCR was used to amplify TCRB sequences from cDNA, generating 87-bp fragments that spanned the CDR3 region. Amplicons were sequenced on the Illumina HiSeq platform. As for the authors' bioinformatics: PCR bias was corrected computationally using synthetic template baselines, and reads within Hamming distance 2 were collapsed, with unmergeable singletons discarded. Reads were aligned against IMGT to assign V, D and J genes, CDR3 length and insertions or deletions at six rearrangement sites. Within each subset, clonotype counts were normalized to sorted cell number, after which true diversity and Gini coefficients were computed with the tcR R package. The overlap coefficient, calculated on TCRB nucleotide sequences, was used to quantify repertoire sharing. This is the immuneACCESS table as TCRdb keeps it, with only in-frame sequences that have V and J called. A part of the clones is gone; compared with another copy, unresolved V genes explain less than half, and the rest is unexplained. For V, J and clone size, that table is used; D and trimming come from the DNA. For this sample the table gives around 300,000 clones, of which 7% to 9% were detected only once. The ten largest clones capture 1% of the sample.

The paper's findings and limits, for the study overall: A moderate but significant shortening of TCRB CDR3 length was observed in type 1 diabetes patients in all four CD4+ subsets. Because cDNA was sequenced instead of genomic DNA, highly expressing activated cells could be over-represented, though the groups showed no difference in activation or CD3 levels. Only small numbers of individuals were included in the HLA sub-analyses, which left unresolved whether HLA type had any influence on TCRB rearrangement. Fewer insertions and more nucleotide deletions at VDJ recombination sites were observed in patients with type 1 diabetes, implying thymic rearrangement abnormalities. Naive, central memory and regulatory TCRB repertoires appeared to be more similar among patients than among healthy donors. PCR might favor shorter templates, but patient and control samples were amplified and corrected together, so any skew would affect both groups equally.

The clonotype comes from a woman younger than 35 in good health. This sequence uses TRBV5-4 and TRBJ1-2, with the identity of the D gene unclear. Sequenced material: central memory CD4+ T cells from blood. The DNA sequence is TGTGCCAGCAGCTTGGGTGGGAAGGCCTATGGCTACACCTTC. Its translation is CASSLGGKAYGYTF.